This T cell receptor (beta chain) was identified in a study of Graves' ophthalmopathy and Graves' hyperthyroidism (dated by TCRdb to 2016 to 2018). Regarding the complete study: Hyperthyroidism was defined as stable when no progression to ophthalmopathy occurred within 18 months of follow-up. To tell Graves' ophthalmopathy apart from Graves' hyperthyroidism, and to predict which patients would progress to ophthalmopathy, the study relied on TCR beta repertoire signatures. In total, 135 blood samples were TCR-sequenced: fewer than 50 ophthalmopathy, approximately 75 hyperthyroidism and roughly 17 hyperthyroidism-to-ophthalmopathy patients. To explore V-J signatures that separate ophthalmopathy from hyperthyroidism, a discovery set of 100 patients was enrolled, consisting of under 50 with ophthalmopathy and some 59 with stable hyperthyroidism. An independent validation cohort comprised 18 hyperthyroidism patients and 15 to 17 patients who later progressed from hyperthyroidism to ophthalmopathy. In roughly 6 hyperthyroidism patients, T-cell repertoires of thyroid tissue and blood were compared. Following sample collection, hyperthyroidism patients were given methimazole at a starting dose of 30 mg daily, and ophthalmopathy patients were given high-dose intravenous methylprednisolone.

On the study overall, not on this receptor specifically: In cross-validation, the 13-signature model distinguished ophthalmopathy from stable hyperthyroidism with just over 85% sensitivity and approximately 81% specificity, and in the test set the corresponding values were about 80% and 75%. Most expanded thyroid clonotypes with a frequency above 0.001 also appeared in blood, which suggests that blood repertoires may reflect the immune response in the thyroid. In validation, the model predicted ophthalmopathy progression with 70.59% sensitivity and approximately 78% specificity; eleven to twelve predicted patients were CT-confirmed with GO in a median of approximately 6.5 months. Sample size was not predetermined statistically, and investigators were not blinded to group allocation.

For repertoire sequencing, the TCR beta CDR3 regions were amplified from RNA transcripts. The first round was an RT-PCR using HTBI primers with the Qiagen OneStep RT-PCR kit, and this first round was followed by a second-round multiplex PCR, then size selection and purification. The libraries underwent paired-end sequencing with 100 bp reads on an Illumina HiSeq2000. On the study's bioinformatics: SOAPnuke was used to process the reads, removing any read that contained adapters or uncalled bases, had a mean Phred below 15, or lacked an exact match to the constant primer or identifier. COPE v1.2.5 was used to merge the high-quality paired reads. Each unique nucleotide sequence was defined as a clonotype, and clonotypes were aligned to IMGT TRB V, D and J references with MiTCR v1.1. The analysis was limited to V-J combinations with a frequency above 0.0001, which together covered 99% to 99.2% of the repertoires. A TCR clonal expansion and chaos score per V-J combination was defined as the ratio of F50 clonal expansion to chaos observed in the TCRdist matrix. Features were reduced by Welch's t-statistics and random forest to approximately 12 V-J combinations, which fed a naive Bayes classifier. The similarity between thyroid and blood repertoires was quantified using the Morisita-Horn index. TCRdb reran the public reads through fastp at Q25 and MiXCR, keeping productive beta chains. CDR3 protein duplicates are merged, each entry listing the most common genes and DNA. V and J calls and clone size were set by TCRdb, not the authors. The sample table records around 1.1 million distinct CDR3 sequences; 35% to 40% of these occur just once. The ten biggest clones cover around 10% of the sample.

This clonotype has just a few counts. The target of this receptor is not known. No much larger clone is present one base from it, and per-base qualities are unavailable. Hyperthyroidism patients were newly diagnosed, with disease duration under 2 months, and aged 18 to 65 years. Patients were excluded if they had other autoimmune diseases, uncontrolled infections, pregnancy or lactation. Diagnosis was based on clinical symptoms, serum thyroxine, TRAb, thyroid ultrasound and orbital computed tomography. Trizol reagent was used to extract the total RNA, and its quality was then checked on an Agilent 2100 Bioanalyzer. CDR1 SQVTM and CDR2 ANQGSEA are derived from the germline V gene. V drops 7 bases and J drops 0 bases, leaving 16 bases in between. CDR3 length: 15 amino acids, cysteine to phenylalanine. Only CDR3 DNA remains: 45 bases, in frame from the first base.

The TCR sequence derives from an adult man with Graves' hyperthyroidism. Sequenced input: peripheral blood or thyroid tissue (not recorded which). The rearrangement combines TRBV29-1 with TRBJ1-3; a weak D assignment points to TRBD1 (5 bases agree). The DNA sequence reads TGCAGCGCTATCGCCGGGACGGCCTCTGGAAACACCATATATTTT. The resulting protein is CSAIAGTASGNTIYF. The entire variable domain, with the stretches around the CDR3 drawn from the reference TRBV29-1 and TRBJ1-3 proteins, is SAVISQKPSRDICQRGTSLTIQCQVDSQVTMMFWYRQQPGQSLTLIATANQGSEATYESGFVIDKFPISRPNLTFSTLTVSNMSPEDSSIYLCSAIAGTASGNTIYFGEGSWLTVV.